This T cell receptor beta chain was identified in a study of T cells expressing NK-cell markers. Overall study results and limits: The CD3+CD56-NKG2C+ fraction was also led by these clonotypes in several donors. For a handful of donors, the dominant NKG2C+ clonotypes made up about 1.0-8% of their CD8+ T cells.

The CDR3 contains 16 residues. Germline V gene data show CDR1 as KGHSH and CDR2 as LQKENI. TCRdb reprocessed the 5' RACE reads and reports one entry per CDR3 protein, with no DNA. Its table records fewer than 400,000 distinct CDR3 sequences. Regarding this clonotype: Its antigen is currently unknown.

The chain employs TRBV18 and TRBJ2-2; TCRdb indicates TRBD1, and absent DNA this call remains unverified. Sequences were obtained from blood T cells: a sorted CD56 or NKG2C T cell subset, CD4+ or CD8+ T cells, or bulk PBMC T cells (not recorded which). The origin of this receptor is a woman between 45 and 60 years old in good health. CDR3 in amino acids: CASSPLPGQTTGELFF. Supplemented by reference TRBV18 and TRBJ2-2, the full variable domain reads NAGVMQNPRHLVRRRGQEARLRCSPMKGHSHVYWYRQLPEEGLKFMVYLQKENIIDESGMPKERFSAEFPKEGPSILRIQQVVRGDSAAYFCASSPLPGQTTGELFFGEGSRLTVL.